This TCR beta chain was documented in a study of PD-1 blockade in mismatch repair-deficient tumors. Study-wide background: Patients had approximately 13 mismatch repair-deficient cancer types, all previously treated and progressing.

The study, taken as a whole, reports: After pembrolizumab, tumor-resident clones rose rapidly, then generally contracted before radiologic responses.

Assay used: immunoSEQ multiplex PCR; TCRdb lists only in-frame clones, some missing. The sample contains about 100,000 clones, about 79% of which appear only once. TCRs were sequenced from three patients responding to pembrolizumab. Trimming took 3 bases from V and 1 from J; bases not matched to a gene: 2. The CDR3 is 15 residues long. Germline CDR1 and CDR2: WSHSY and SAAADI. For this clone: Its antigen is not known.

This chain joins TRBV10-2 and TRBJ2-3; TRBD1 aligns across 9 bases. The sequence came from an adult with mismatch repair-deficient cancer. Source: peripheral blood, taken roughly 35 weeks after starting pembrolizumab. The DNA for the CDR3 is TGCGCCAGCAGTGACCGGGACAGGGGCACAGATACGCAGTATTTT. Amino acids: CASSDRDRGTDTQYF.